These T cell receptor beta chains were read from a single sample in a study of blood T cells in healthy people across ages. In TCRdb, the 5' RACE reads were re-called with MiXCR into one record per CDR3 protein. Of 750,000 or so distinct CDR3 sequences in the sample, 25% are singletons; the top ten hold 8% to 10%. This sample was shared with a second study, whose subject was T cells of mothers and their children.

The specimen was blood. Source of these receptors: a boy younger than 18 in good health. Both conserved end residues are part of each CDR3. D genes are given only for firm matches. The size field is filled for only some rows; it gives once, few, many or a size class.

D gene | clone size | J gene | V gene | CDR3 DNA | CDR3 protein
NA | few | TRBJ2-3 | TRBV29-1 | TGCAGCGTTGAAGTCGGACTAAGTGATACGCAGTATTTT | CSVEVGLSDTQYF
NA | NA | TRBJ2-1 | TRBV2 | TGTGCCAGCAGTGAAGAAGGGCCTGGGGTAGGTGACAATGAGCAGTTCTTC | CASSEEGPGVGDNEQFF
NA | NA | TRBJ1-6 | TRBV7-2 | TGTGCCAGCAGCTTGGGGGGGAAGAATTCACCCCTCCACTTT | CASSLGGKNSPLHF
NA | NA | TRBJ2-5 | TRBV5-1 | TGCGCCAGCAGCTTGTTTATCCAAGAGACCCAGTACTTC | CASSLFIQETQYF
NA | NA | TRBJ1-3 | TRBV29-1 | TGCAGCGTGGCAAGAGTAAGCTCTGGAAACACCATATATTTT | CSVARVSSGNTIYF
TRBD1 | NA | TRBJ1-3 | TRBV28 | TGTGCCAGCAGTAACCCAGGGGGGGGCTCTGGAAACACCATATATTTT | CASSNPGGGSGNTIYF
TRBD2 | NA | TRBJ2-3 | TRBV7-2 | TGTGCCAGCAGGAGCGGGAGGGCCGCTGATACGCAGTATTTT | CASRSGRAADTQYF
NA | NA | TRBJ1-4 | TRBV5-1 | TGCGCCAGCAGCTTGAGGGACCCAACTAATGAAAAACTGTTTTTT | CASSLRDPTNEKLFF
TRBD1 | NA | TRBJ1-4 | TRBV6-1 | TGTGCCAGCAGTGGCCGGGACAGGGGAGGTGAAAAACTGTTTTTT | CASSGRDRGGEKLFF
TRBD1 | few | TRBJ2-5 | TRBV13 | TGTGCCAGCAGCTCTGGACAGGGACGGGGAGAGACCCAGTACTTC | CASSSGQGRGETQYF
NA | few | TRBJ2-5 | TRBV20-1 | TGCAGTGCTAGAGCACCCGCCGAAGGGGGGAAGTGGGAGACCCAGTACTTC | CSARAPAEGGKWETQYF
NA | NA | TRBJ1-2 | TRBV28 | TGTGCCAGCAGTTCGGAAAGACCTGGCTACACCTTC | CASSSERPGYTF
TRBD2 | NA | TRBJ2-1 | TRBV20-1 | TGCAGTGCTAGTAGACTAGCGGGAGTTGTTAATGAGCAGTTCTTC | CSASRLAGVVNEQFF
NA | few | TRBJ2-7 | TRBV5-1 | TGCGCCAGCAGCTTGGCCGGGGGCGGGAACTACGAGCAGTACTTC | CASSLAGGGNYEQYF
TRBD2 | NA | TRBJ2-1 | TRBV7-2 | TGTGCCAGCAGCTTACAGGGCGCAGCGGGAGTTCGGAATGAGCAGTTCTTC | CASSLQGAAGVRNEQFF
NA | few | TRBJ1-2 | TRBV28 | TGTGCCAGCAGTTTATTGACGGGCTGGGGCTACACCTTC | CASSLLTGWGYTF
TRBD1 | NA | TRBJ1-2 | TRBV7-2 | TGTGCCAGCAGCTTAGCAGGACAGGGGGTAGGGAGCTACACCTTC | CASSLAGQGVGSYTF
TRBD1 | few | TRBJ2-5 | TRBV5-1 | TGCGCCAGCGCGACAGGGGGCACGCAAGAGACCCAGTACTTC | CASATGGTQETQYF
TRBD1 | NA | TRBJ2-5 | TRBV4-3 | TGCGCCAGCAGCCAAGAACTGGGACAGGGGAGGGAGACCCAGTACTTC | CASSQELGQGRETQYF
TRBD2 | few | TRBJ2-4 | TRBV4-3 | TGCGCCAGCAGCCAAAGGCTAGCGGGAGACATTCAGTACTTC | CASSQRLAGDIQYF